One sample yielded the 15 T cell receptor beta chains listed below, sequenced in a study of cytomegalovirus exposure and HLA in healthy donors. The PCR employed 60 Vbeta primers together with 13 Jbeta primers. TCRdb keeps only in-frame clones here, not all; method: immunoSEQ multiplex PCR. The sample has 100,000 to 150,000 clones, roughly 79% seen once. Sample: PBMCs. These receptors were obtained from a woman aged 50 to 65 in good health and CMV-seronegative.

The V call is TRBV5-8, the J call TRBJ1-2, with 10 bases lining up with TRBD1. Germline V gene lookup returns CDR1 SGHTS and CDR2 YDEGEE. Trimming removed 4 bases from V and 8 bases from J; junction bases left unmatched: 8. The CDR3 consists of 14 residues. The CDR3 nucleotides read TGTGCCAGCAGCCGACAGGGGGCGCGTTGGGGCTACACCTTC. Amino acid sequence: CASSRQGARWGYTF. Drawing the rest from reference TRBV5-8 and TRBJ1-2, the complete variable domain is EAGVTQSPTHLIKTRGQQATLRCSPISGHTSVYWYQQALGLGLQFLLWYDEGEERNRGNFPPRFSGRQFPNYSSELNVNALELEDSALYLCASSRQGARWGYTFGSGTRLTVV.

The chain links TRBV19 to TRBJ2-2, with a possible D match to TRBD2 (5 bases). Trimming cost V 6 bases and J 4 bases, with 15 bases left between them. Germline CDR1 reads LNHDA; CDR2 reads SQIVND (reference sequence). This CDR3 is built from 15 residues. The CDR3 reads CASSPSGGRTGELFF. In DNA form, the CDR3 reads TGTGCCAGTAGCCCCTCTGGAGGTCGCACCGGGGAGCTGTTTTTT.

The V call is TRBV7-8, the J call TRBJ2-7; the D gene is possibly TRBD2 (6 bases). The CDR3 runs 14 residues. The germline V and J ends were trimmed by 3 bases and 4 bases, with 13 bases remaining between them. Germline CDR1 is SGHVS and CDR2 is FQNEAQ. The chain's CDR3 is CASSFRRAEYEQYV. CDR3 in DNA: TGTGCCAGCAGCTTTCGGAGGGCCGAATACGAGCAGTACGTC.

This rearrangement joins TRBV7-9 to TRBJ1-2, with D possibly matching TRBD1 (5 bases). CDR3 size: 13 residues. Germline values: CDR1 SEHNR, CDR2 FQNEAQ (reference sequence). The V end was cut by 5 bases, the J end by 2 bases, with 9 bases between. The CDR3 coding sequence is TGTGCCAGCAGCCCCCCAGGGAACTATGGCTACACCTTC. As protein: CASSPPGNYGYTF.

V is TRBV15 and J is TRBJ1-1; 10 bases align to TRBD1. This CDR3 contains 15 residues. Looked up from germline, CDR1 is LNHNV and CDR2 is YYDKDF (reference sequence). V was pared by 1 base and J by 4 bases, with 3 bases of the junction left unmatched. CDR3 protein: CATSRGDRGSTEAFF. CDR3 in DNA: TGTGCCACCAGCAGAGGGGACAGGGGAAGCACTGAAGCTTTCTTT.

The chain has TRBV6-4 and TRBJ2-7; 7 bases agree with TRBD1. Germline values: CDR1 MRHNA, CDR2 SNTAGT. J was trimmed by 0 bases and V by 0 bases; bases with no gene match: 2. The length of the CDR3 is 15 residues. This CDR3 reads CASSDSRGSSYEQYV. In nucleotides, the CDR3 is TGTGCCAGCAGTGACTCCAGGGGGAGCTCCTACGAGCAGTACGTC.

This clone was seen more than once but under ten times. This chain joins TRBV18 and TRBJ1-4; TRBD1 agrees at 7 bases. V was pared by 0 bases and J by 7 bases, with 8 bases of the junction left unmatched. Germline values: CDR1 KGHSH, CDR2 LQKENI. The CDR3 consists of 16 residues. This CDR3 reads CASSPPSHRGSEKLFF. CDR3 bases: TGTGCCAGCTCACCACCAAGTCACAGGGGAAGTGAAAAACTGTTTTTT.

The chain is built from TRBV12-5 and TRBJ2-5; D gene ambiguous. CDR3 size: 11 residues. Between the trimmed V and J ends, which lost 5 bases and 4 bases, there was a span of 5 bases. Germline CDR1 is LGHNT and CDR2 is FRNRAP. The CDR3 DNA reads TGTGCTAGTGGTATACTAGAGACCCAGTACTTC. Amino acid sequence: CASGILETQYF.

This clone was picked up one time. CDR3 DNA: TGTGCCAGCAGCTTAGAACGGGGGACCTATGGCTACACCTTC. It yields the protein CASSLERGTYGYTF. The chain recombines TRBV7-9 with TRBJ1-2, with a weak D call TRBD1 (5 bases). Germline V gene sequence: CDR1 SEHNR, CDR2 FQNEAQ (reference sequence). Trimming pared 1 base from V and 4 bases from J, leaving 10 bases between. The CDR3 totals 14 residues. Full variable domain (rest looked up from reference TRBV7-9 and TRBJ1-2): DTGVSQNPRHKITKRGQNVTFRCDPISEHNRLYWYRQTLGQGPEFLTYFQNEAQLEKSRLLSDRFSAERPKGSFSTLEIQRTEQGDSAMYLCASSLERGTYGYTFGSGTRLTVV.

This clone was detected a few times. The V and J genes are TRBV12-5 and TRBJ2-2, with D possibly matching TRBD2 (6 bases). The CDR3 is made up of 13 amino acids. V was pared by 1 base and J by 6 bases, with 6 bases between. Per the germline V gene, CDR1 is LGHNT and CDR2 is FRNRAP. This CDR3 reads CASGLGGAGELFF. CDR3 nucleotides: TGTGCTAGTGGTTTGGGGGGGGCCGGGGAGCTGTTTTTT.

V gene TRBV10-3 combines with J gene TRBJ2-1, with 9 bases lining up with TRBD2. The ends lost 2 bases at V and 8 bases at J; junction bases unmatched: 10. CDR1 is ENHRY and CDR2 is SYGVKD in the germline V gene. This CDR3 is 16 amino acids long. CDR3 DNA: TGTGCCATCAGTGAGACCGGGGCTAGCGGGACCGATGAGCAGTTCTTC. Its translation is CAISETGASGTDEQFF.

This rearrangement joins TRBV27 to TRBJ2-7; the match to TRBD1 covers 8 bases. The CDR3 covers 13 residues. The V gene end was trimmed by 4 bases and the J gene end by 4 bases; junction bases not matched to a gene: 3. The germline V gene has CDR1 MNHEY and CDR2 SMNVEV (reference sequence). The CDR3 loop is CASSSGDRYEQYF. DNA for the CDR3: TGTGCCAGCAGTTCAGGGGACAGGTACGAGCAGTACTTC.

The chain couples TRBV5-4 to TRBJ2-1, with TRBD2 identical over 11 bases. The CDR3 contains 14 residues. V gave up 0 bases and J gave up 10 bases; unmatched junction bases: 3. Germline V gene sequence: CDR1 SGHNT, CDR2 YYREEE (reference sequence). The CDR3 reads CASSLVVAGGEQFF. CDR3 bases: TGTGCCAGCAGCTTGGTAGTAGCGGGAGGGGAGCAGTTCTTC.

This chain uses TRBV11-2 with TRBJ2-1; 9 bases line up with TRBD2. CDR1 is SGHAT and CDR2 is FQNNGV in the germline V gene. Trimming took 1 base from V and 15 from J; bases not matched to a gene: 13. The CDR3 has 15 residues. The CDR3 sequence: CASSLGGVSGSSVFF. The CDR3 DNA is TGTGCCAGCAGCTTAGGAGGGGTTAGCGGGAGCTCCGTGTTCTTC.

This clone was counted once. The chain couples TRBV9 to TRBJ2-7; D ambiguous. Trimming stripped 1 base from V and 3 bases from J, with 8 bases between. Germline CDR1 is SGDLS and CDR2 is YYNGEE. The CDR3 spans 13 residues. The CDR3 reads CASSVPGRYEQYF. In nucleotides, the CDR3 is TGTGCCAGCAGCGTACCAGGCCGCTACGAGCAGTACTTC.